These T cell receptor beta chains were read from a single sample in a study of CD8 T cells in Susac syndrome. TCRdb recomputed calls from the immunoSEQ multiplex PCR reads with MiXCR, one row per CDR3 protein. The data contain 150,000 or so distinct CDR3 sequences, about 96% of them seen just once; the ten biggest clones take up around 0.12%. The sample taken for sequencing was CD4+ T cells from PBMCs. The receptors derive from a human donor with Susac syndrome. The CDR3 runs from the conserved cysteine through the conserved F or W. Each record gives: D gene, clone size, V gene, J gene, CDR3 protein, CDR3 DNA. A D gene is named only where the DNA matches it firmly. Clone size is shown for a subset of rows, as once, few, many or a class of expanded clone.

TRBD1	-	TRBV11-1	TRBJ1-1	CASSPGQGEAEAFF	TGTGCCAGCAGCCCGGGACAGGGGGAGGCTGAAGCTTTCTTT
-	-	TRBV6-2/TRBV6-3	TRBJ2-5	CASSYSASGSETQYF	TGTGCCAGCAGTTACTCCGCGTCCGGGAGCGAGACCCAGTACTTC
-	-	TRBV2	TRBJ2-1	CASSESFLRNEQFF	TGTGCCAGCAGTGAGTCATTCCTTAGGAATGAGCAGTTCTTC
TRBD1	-	TRBV27	TRBJ1-6	CASSSRQDRDNSPLHF	TGTGCCAGCAGTTCAAGGCAGGACAGGGATAATTCACCCCTCCACTTT
-	few	TRBV11-2	TRBJ2-5	CASSLGALPGETQYF	TGTGCCAGCAGCTTAGGGGCCCTCCCGGGGGAGACCCAGTACTTC
TRBD2	-	TRBV6-2/TRBV6-3	TRBJ2-1	CASVAGVVGNEQFF	TGTGCCAGCGTCGCGGGAGTTGTGGGCAATGAGCAGTTCTTC
-	-	TRBV12-3/TRBV12-4	TRBJ2-2	CASRLTQTGTGELFF	TGTGCCAGCAGACTGACCCAAACCGGGACCGGGGAGCTGTTTTTT
-	-	TRBV4-2	TRBJ2-4	CASSPYGAGRNAKNIQYF	TGTGCCAGCAGCCCGTATGGGGCAGGGAGAAACGCCAAAAACATTCAGTACTTC
TRBD1	-	TRBV3-1	TRBJ2-6	CASSARVGGTGANVLTF	TGTGCCAGCAGCGCTCGGGTAGGGGGCACTGGGGCCAACGTCCTGACTTTC
-	-	TRBV20-1	TRBJ2-7	CSASAGLYEQYF	TGCAGTGCTAGCGCAGGCTTATACGAGCAGTACTTC
TRBD1	once	TRBV28	TRBJ1-5	CASTLGQAAQPQHF	TGTGCCAGCACCCTGGGACAGGCGGCTCAGCCCCAGCATTTT
-	once	TRBV4-2	TRBJ1-1	CASSQESNGQAFF	TGTGCCAGCAGCCAAGAATCCAATGGACAGGCTTTCTTT
-	-	TRBV15	TRBJ2-1	CATSREGSSSYNEQFF	TGTGCCACCAGCAGAGAGGGTAGCAGCTCCTACAATGAGCAGTTCTTC
-	-	TRBV7-3	TRBJ2-1	CASSPLWADSYNEQFF	TGTGCCAGCAGCCCCTTGTGGGCGGACTCCTACAATGAGCAGTTCTTC
-	-	TRBV9	TRBJ2-1	CASSEGGVEQFF	TGTGCCAGCAGCGAGGGAGGAGTTGAGCAGTTCTTC
TRBD2	-	TRBV5-4	TRBJ2-7	CASSSRTSGGYEQYF	TGTGCCAGCAGCTCCCGGACTAGCGGGGGTTACGAGCAGTACTTC
-	-	TRBV3-1	TRBJ2-1	CASSPRVVGYNEQFF	TGTGCCAGCAGCCCGCGGGTGGTAGGCTACAATGAGCAGTTCTTC
-	-	TRBV20-1	TRBJ2-3	CSARFKDTQYF	TGCAGTGCTAGGTTTAAGGATACGCAGTATTTT
-	-	TRBV7-2	TRBJ1-2	CASSLDPNPLDGYTF	TGTGCCAGCAGCTTAGACCCCAACCCGCTAGATGGCTACACCTTC
-	-	TRBV5-4	TRBJ1-2	CASSLRGVYGYTF	TGTGCCAGCAGCTTGCGGGGAGTCTATGGCTACACCTTC
-	-	TRBV29-1	TRBJ2-2	CSVVQVGELFF	TGCAGCGTTGTACAGGTCGGGGAGCTGTTTTTT
-	-	TRBV6-2/TRBV6-3	TRBJ2-1	CASSPLGIADSIGEQFF	TGTGCCAGCAGTCCCCTGGGGATAGCCGATTCGATAGGTGAGCAGTTCTTC
-	-	TRBV29-1	TRBJ1-1	CSVGPIANTEAFF	TGCAGCGTCGGGCCGATAGCGAACACTGAAGCTTTCTTT
-	-	TRBV7-9	TRBJ2-1	CASSLVLLANEQFF	TGTGCCAGCAGCTTAGTGTTATTAGCTAATGAGCAGTTCTTC
TRBD1	-	TRBV5-4	TRBJ1-3	CASSGGQGRSGNTIYF	TGTGCCAGCAGCGGAGGACAGGGGCGTAGCGGAAACACCATATATTTT
-	-	TRBV3-1	TRBJ2-2	CASSQSRAGELFF	TGTGCCAGCAGCCAAAGTAGGGCCGGGGAGCTGTTTTTT
-	-	TRBV9	TRBJ2-7	CASSVEQQAYEQYF	TGTGCCAGCAGCGTAGAGCAGCAGGCCTACGAGCAGTACTTC
TRBD2	-	TRBV20-1	TRBJ2-7	CSASEPRGLAINEQYF	TGCAGTGCTAGCGAACCTAGAGGACTAGCGATCAACGAGCAGTACTTC
TRBD2	once	TRBV9	TRBJ2-5	CASSVAPGLAGGTQYF	TGTGCCAGCAGCGTAGCCCCCGGACTAGCGGGCGGGACCCAGTACTTC
-	-	TRBV11-1	TRBJ2-1	CASSLLGDEQFF	TGTGCCAGCAGCTTATTAGGGGATGAGCAGTTCTTC
-	-	TRBV18	TRBJ2-1	CASSPERVHEQFF	TGTGCCAGCTCACCAGAAAGGGTCCATGAGCAGTTCTTC
-	-	TRBV27	TRBJ1-1	CASTSSRVANTEAFF	TGTGCCAGCACTTCCTCCAGGGTAGCGAACACTGAAGCTTTCTTT
TRBD1	-	TRBV3-1	TRBJ2-7	CASSQGTGAREQYF	TGTGCCAGCAGCCAAGGGACAGGGGCTCGGGAGCAGTACTTC
-	-	TRBV9	TRBJ2-6	CASSPNLQGAGANVLTF	TGTGCCAGCAGCCCGAACCTACAGGGAGCCGGGGCCAACGTCCTGACTTTC
-	-	TRBV7-2	TRBJ2-5	CASSLGATNREETQYF	TGTGCCAGCAGCTTAGGTGCCACAAACAGGGAAGAGACCCAGTACTTC
-	-	TRBV29-1	TRBJ1-2	CSVDRGPHGYTF	TGCAGCGTTGACAGGGGTCCTCATGGCTACACCTTC
-	-	TRBV7-6	TRBJ1-5	CASSLGPESNQPQHF	TGTGCCAGCAGCTTAGGCCCCGAGAGCAATCAGCCCCAGCATTTT
-	-	TRBV2	TRBJ2-7	CASEAEDYEQYF	TGTGCCAGCGAGGCAGAGGACTACGAGCAGTACTTC
TRBD2	-	TRBV20-1	TRBJ2-5	CSARASGRETQYF	TGCAGTGCTAGGGCTAGCGGGAGAGAGACCCAGTACTTC
-	-	TRBV30	TRBJ1-3	CAWSVGTGNTIYF	TGTGCCTGGAGTGTGGGGACTGGAAACACCATATATTTT
TRBD2	-	TRBV19	TRBJ2-1	CASYPSGRPNEQFF	TGTGCCAGCTATCCAAGCGGGAGGCCCAATGAGCAGTTCTTC
-	-	TRBV20-1	TRBJ2-3	CSAPTLTSADTQYF	TGCAGTGCTCCGACCCTGACTAGTGCAGATACGCAGTATTTT
TRBD2	-	TRBV6-6	TRBJ2-5	CASSSGLAKETQYF	TGTGCCAGCAGCTCTGGACTAGCTAAAGAGACCCAGTACTTC
TRBD2	-	TRBV27	TRBJ2-1	CASSVTSGVNEQFF	TGTGCCAGCAGTGTTACTAGCGGGGTCAATGAGCAGTTCTTC
-	-	TRBV29-1	TRBJ1-1	CSVAWGMNTEAFF	TGCAGCGTTGCATGGGGGATGAACACTGAAGCTTTCTTT
-	-	TRBV27	TRBJ1-2	CASSSYNPFGYTF	TGTGCCAGCAGTTCCTACAACCCTTTCGGCTACACCTTC
-	-	TRBV2	TRBJ1-2	CASRDDGFYGYTF	TGTGCCAGCAGGGATGACGGCTTCTATGGCTACACCTTC
TRBD1	-	TRBV24-1	TRBJ2-3	CATSETGTDTTDTQYF	TGTGCCACCAGTGAGACCGGGACAGATACCACAGATACGCAGTATTTT
TRBD2	once	TRBV9	TRBJ2-1	CASSVAEREPYNEQFF	TGTGCCAGCAGCGTAGCAGAGCGGGAGCCCTACAATGAGCAGTTCTTC
-	-	TRBV6-2/TRBV6-3	TRBJ1-6	CASSYSKTPLHF	TGTGCCAGCAGTTACTCGAAAACACCCCTCCACTTT
-	-	TRBV28	TRBJ2-1	CASTKRQISDEQFF	TGTGCCAGCACCAAACGACAGATTAGCGATGAGCAGTTCTTC
TRBD2	few	TRBV20-1	TRBJ2-5	CSARTSGETQYF	TGCAGTGCCCGGACTAGCGGGGAGACCCAGTACTTC
-	-	TRBV4-3	TRBJ1-1	CASSQAIGAMYSAFF	TGCGCCAGCAGCCAAGCAATAGGGGCGATGTATTCGGCTTTCTTT
TRBD1	-	TRBV6-1	TRBJ1-5	CASSPGQGLSNQPQHF	TGTGCCAGCAGTCCCGGACAGGGGCTTAGCAATCAGCCCCAGCATTTT